Described below is a single T cell receptor (beta chain) sequence and its context. This CDR3 is built from 14 residues. The ends were cut back, 0 bases at V and 0 bases at J, with 8 bases in the middle. From germline, CDR1 is GTSNPN and CDR2 SVGIG (reference sequence). RNA, once extracted, was reverse transcribed into cDNA for use as the sequencing template. The assay was immunoSEQ multiplex PCR, and TCRdb's table has in-frame clones only and misses some. The table records some 110,000 clones, 55% to 70% of them present only once. This record belongs to a study of CD8+ T cells in alopecia areata. The sequence was obtained from a human donor in good health. The genes are TRBV30 and TRBJ1-1; D gene uncertain. What was sequenced was CD4+ T cells sorted from blood. Here the CDR3 DNA reads TGTGCCTGGAGTGTGGGCGTACTGAACACTGAAGCTTTCTTT. Its protein product is CAWSVGVLNTEAFF.